A selection of T cell receptor beta chains follows, all from one sample in a study of tumor-infiltrating lymphocytes in localized non-small cell lung cancer. The table came from immunoSEQ multiplex PCR; TCRdb's copy has only in-frame clones and leaves some out. The table has about 16,000 clones, over 35% seen once. Sequenced: lung tumor tissue. Source of these receptors: a human donor with non-small cell lung cancer. Both conserved end residues are part of each CDR3. The D gene is left open where the match is weak. Clone size, where shown, is once, few, many, or a class for clones that have expanded.

>TRBV7-8|TRBJ1-4|.|TRBD1
CASSLGQGTLNEKLFF
TGTGCCAGCAGCTTAGGACAGGGGACTCTTAATGAAAAACTGTTTTTT
>TRBV6-1|TRBJ2-5|.|.
CASRRDRDQETQYF
TGTGCCAGCAGGCGGGACCGCGACCAAGAGACCCAGTACTTC
>TRBV6-8|TRBJ2-7|.|.
CASSYYEQYF
TGTGCCAGCAGTTACTACGAGCAGTACTTC
>TRBV28|TRBJ1-4|.|.
CASTAQVRGGDEKLFF
TGTGCCAGCACCGCCCAGGTCCGGGGAGGCGATGAAAAACTGTTTTTT
>TRBV14|TRBJ2-5|.|TRBD2
CASSQDLRGSGTQYF
TGTGCCAGCAGCCAAGATCTCCGCGGGAGTGGGACTCAGTACTTC
>TRBV6-6|TRBJ2-1|few|.
CASSPEYNEQFF
TGTGCCAGCAGCCCCGAATACAATGAGCAGTTCTTC
>TRBV9|TRBJ1-3|.|TRBD1
CASSSRQGLSGNTIYF
TGTGCCAGCAGCTCCCGACAGGGGCTGTCTGGAAACACCATATATTTT
>TRBV9|TRBJ2-1|.|.
CASSVVLGGYNEQFF
TGTGCCAGCAGCGTAGTATTAGGAGGTTACAATGAGCAGTTCTTC
>TRBV6-4|TRBJ2-3|.|TRBD2
CASSGTAGGTDTQYF
TGTGCCAGCAGTGGGACAGCGGGGGGCACAGATACGCAGTATTTT
>TRBV7-3|TRBJ2-2|medium-sized|.
CASSLTGELFF
TGTGCCAGCAGCTTAACCGGGGAGCTGTTTTTT
>TRBV23-1|TRBJ1-1|.|.
CASTWEAFF
TGCGCCAGCACTTGGGAGGCTTTCTTT
>TRBV14|TRBJ1-5|.|.
CASSLLWSGAQPQHF
TGTGCCAGCAGCCTCCTATGGTCAGGGGCCCAGCCCCAGCATTTT
>TRBV30|TRBJ2-7|.|.
CAWSFGGQSYEQYF
TGTGCCTGGAGTTTTGGGGGGCAGTCCTACGAGCAGTACTTC
>TRBV9|TRBJ2-1|.|.
CASSAFSASYNEQFF
TGTGCCAGCAGCGCATTCTCGGCATCCTACAATGAGCAGTTCTTC
>TRBV9|TRBJ1-4|medium-sized|TRBD1
CASSVTGNEKLFF
TGTGCCAGCAGCGTGACAGGGAATGAAAAACTGTTTTTT